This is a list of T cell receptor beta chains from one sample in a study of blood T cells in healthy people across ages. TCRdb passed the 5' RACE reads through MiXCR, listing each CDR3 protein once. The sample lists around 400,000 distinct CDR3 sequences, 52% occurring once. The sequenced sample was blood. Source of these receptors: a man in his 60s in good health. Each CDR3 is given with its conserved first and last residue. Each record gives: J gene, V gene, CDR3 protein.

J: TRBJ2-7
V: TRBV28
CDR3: CASKKIIAKNIRYF

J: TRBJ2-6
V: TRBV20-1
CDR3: CSAIGFGANVLTF

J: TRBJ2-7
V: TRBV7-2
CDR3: CASSSRDRGRRSSYEQYF

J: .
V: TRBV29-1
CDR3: CSVGSTGFYEQYF

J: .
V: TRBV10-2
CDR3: CASSEVGRTPHEQYF

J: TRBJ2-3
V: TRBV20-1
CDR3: CSARVIQGTDTQYF

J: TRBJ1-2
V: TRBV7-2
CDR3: CASSRTGFGGYTF

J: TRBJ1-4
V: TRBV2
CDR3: CASSAGRGNEKLFF

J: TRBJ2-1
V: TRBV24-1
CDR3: CATSDPKIAETQFF

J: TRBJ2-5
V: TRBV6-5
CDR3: CASRRLAGGNQETQYF